The rows below give T cell receptor beta chains drawn from one sample of a study of monozygotic twins with inflammatory bowel disease. TCRdb re-called the 5' RACE reads and catalogs CDR3 proteins one per entry, DNA excluded. The sample table sets out around 380,000 distinct CDR3 sequences. Sequencing was performed on blood. These receptors were collected from a human donor with ulcerative colitis or Crohn's disease, or a healthy co-twin of an affected twin (not recorded which). The CDR3 runs from the conserved cysteine through the conserved F or W.

J | V | CDR3
TRBJ2-3 | TRBV3-1 | CASSLRPRDRLPDTQYF
TRBJ2-7 | TRBV3-1 | CASSPGTTLYEQYF
TRBJ1-4 | TRBV2 | CASKRDGRREKLFF
TRBJ1-1 | TRBV27 | CASSLWRNSEAFF
TRBJ2-7 | TRBV4-1 | CASSQERLGTKIQYF
TRBJ2-5 | TRBV15 | CATNRPPARAQYF
TRBJ1-2 | TRBV27 | CASSFEGAYGYTF
TRBJ2-3 | TRBV18 | CASSPIAADTQYF
TRBJ2-7 | TRBV6-5 | CASGQGVGLEQYF
TRBJ1-2 | TRBV10-2 | CASRLGAGYGYTF
TRBJ1-4 | TRBV12-3/TRBV12-4 | CASSLALGTGGEKLFF
TRBJ1-2 | TRBV20-1 | CSARDPGQGDGYTF
TRBJ1-5 | TRBV7-8 | CASSLSAAGQPQHF
TRBJ1-2 | TRBV3-1 | CASSQDPGGRNGYTF
TRBJ2-2 | TRBV24-1 | CATSASGGIPPNTGELFF
TRBJ2-1 | TRBV29-1 | CSVAPRTSGGAYNEQFF
TRBJ1-4 | TRBV29-1 | CSVRRLTNEKLFF
TRBJ2-2 | TRBV4-3 | CASSHRGSSGELFF
TRBJ1-2 | TRBV6-6 | CASSPTRTGDGYTF
TRBJ2-3 | TRBV20-1 | CSARFSYTDTQYF
TRBJ2-1 | TRBV7-9 | CASSPQSHEQFF
TRBJ2-7 | TRBV3-1 | CASSYLGRGQGEQYF
TRBJ2-7 | TRBV21-1 | CASSPQEAYEQYF
TRBJ2-7 | TRBV5-1 | CASSLDGYEQYF
TRBJ1-2 | TRBV20-1 | CSARDSEDYGYTF
TRBJ1-2 | TRBV18 | CASSPGGRISYGYTF
TRBJ2-7 | TRBV28 | CASSFPGSPREQYF
TRBJ2-7 | TRBV5-1 | CASSLNLGEQYF
TRBJ1-2 | TRBV10-3 | CAISIGPPSDGYTF
TRBJ2-1 | TRBV7-2 | CASSLEGAGGRNEQFF
TRBJ2-7 | TRBV30 | CAWRVQRGLAGGHASYEQYF
TRBJ2-1 | TRBV7-9 | CASSLGGGLAGTNEQFF
TRBJ2-1 | TRBV5-1 | CASSLEASGSAYNEQFF
TRBJ1-5 | TRBV18 | CASSINRVGSNQPQHF
TRBJ1-1 | TRBV18 | CASSPRRYEAFF
TRBJ2-1 | TRBV20-1 | CSARDRDEQFF
TRBJ2-1 | TRBV20-1 | CSAREGVIRNEQFF
TRBJ1-1 | TRBV3-1 | CASSQGGSLSEAFF
TRBJ1-2 | TRBV7-2 | CASSPGWGYTF
TRBJ2-7 | TRBV11-2 | CASSLKARDRAYEQYF
TRBJ2-6 | TRBV14 | CASSQDTGLGANVLTF
TRBJ2-7 | TRBV7-2 | CASRQGTGSYEQYF
TRBJ1-5 | TRBV2 | CASSERPSNQPQHF
TRBJ2-1 | TRBV13 | CASSRPGTSRDNEQFF
TRBJ2-7 | TRBV11-2 | CASTRTGAFGSYEQYF
TRBJ1-2 | TRBV10-3 | CAISERSSYGYTF